The entry below gives a single T cell receptor (beta chain) sequence along with its context. This clone was recorded a few times. Its binding antigen is unknown. Base qualities are missing; no much larger clone stands one base away. Library preparation was by the immunoSEQ multiplex PCR assay. Rearranged TCR beta chain sequences were amplified with the hsTCRB Kit following the manufacturer's protocol. TCRB libraries were sequenced on an Illumina MiSeq. The paper's processing steps were these. The kit vendor's proprietary platform handled demultiplexing, trimming and gene mapping. Held by TCRdb, this immuneACCESS table contains in-frame sequences only and omits some clones. Under half of the omission traces to an unresolved V gene where checked; the cause of the rest is unknown. V, J and clone size are those of that table, while D and trimming were read from the DNA. The sample profile shows tens of thousands of clones; approximately 65% of them were found once. More than 4.5% of the sample goes to the ten largest clones.

Reading the germline V gene gives CDR1 KGHSH and CDR2 LQKENI. Its CDR3 holds 15 amino acids, cysteine through phenylalanine. CDR3 DNA only is kept here, 45 bases in frame from base 1. V has 6 bases trimmed and J has 1 base trimmed; junction bases matching no gene number 7. The sample's time point label, in plain terms: week 47, end of study. Each vaccine dose, consisting of 300 ug of a 20-mer mutant IDH1 peptide in Montanide, was administered subcutaneously with topical imiquimod. Eight vaccinations were administered to patients in weeks 1, 3, 5, 7, 11, 15, 19 and 23, corresponding to visits V03 through V10. The donors had newly diagnosed IDH1-mutant astrocytomas of WHO grade 3 or 4 that showed loss of nuclear ATRX. The samples were drawn from NOA16, a multicentre, single-arm, open-label phase I trial in Germany that tested a mutant IDH1 peptide vaccine in humans for the first time. The DNeasy Blood and Tissue Kit was used to extract genomic DNA from EDTA blood for TCRB sequencing.

This entry comes from a study of a mutant IDH1 vaccine in newly diagnosed glioma (dated by TCRdb to the early 2020s). Notes on the research overall: Vaccination started 4-6 weeks after radiotherapy alone, or was given together with temozolomide cycles in the groups whose treatment included chemotherapy. Before enrollment, most patients had been given radiochemotherapy with temozolomide as standard therapy, while the rest had received either radiotherapy alone or temozolomide alone. Visit V12 was the week-35 safety follow-up and visit V13 was the week-47 end of study. Peripheral blood samples were drawn at six visits, namely V03 (baseline), V05, V07, V10, V12 and V13. Of the roughly 31 treated patients, about 60% were male and around 40% were female, and the mean age was roughly 40 years. For exploratory analyses, fewer than 30 treated patients had longitudinal TCRB deep sequencing done wherever samples were available.

What the study reported, not specific to this receptor: According to the authors, sample limitations meant that analyses of patient blood samples could not be reproduced. No apparent relationship was observed between pseudoprogression and alterations in the top peripheral T cell clonotypes detected by TCRB sequencing. Immune responses induced by the vaccine were seen in more than 85% of patients across multiple MHC alleles. Availability determined which PBMC samples were chosen for TCRB deep sequencing.

The chain couples TRBV18 to TRBJ2-7; 9 bases in between match TRBD2. The source was peripheral blood mononuclear cells (PBMCs), collected from a glioma patient whose treatment included an IDH1 peptide vaccine. This TCR came from a man aged 40-49 years with glioma. Some clones in this sample may be carry-over from other donors' samples. The CDR3 protein sequence reads: CASSPAGGSSYEQYF. The DNA sequence is as follows: TGTGCCAGCTCTCCCGCGGGGGGGTCTTCCTACGAGCAGTACTTC.